The 3 T cell receptor beta chains reported below all come from one sample, sequenced in a study of PD-L1 blockade in urothelial cancer. As to time point: pretreatment peripheral blood. This table comes from immunoSEQ multiplex PCR, and its TCRdb copy is limited to in-frame clones, with some not included. The sample yields roughly 63,000 clones, about four fifths seen once. This material consisted of PBMCs, taken around atezolizumab (anti-PD-L1) treatment. Receptor source: a man between 70 and 80 years old with urothelial cancer.

The V gene is TRBV5-1, the J gene TRBJ2-7, with 8 bases lining up with TRBD1. The junction had 7 bases not matched to a gene; V was cut back by 3 bases and J by 5 bases. CDR1 is SGHRS and CDR2 is YFSETQ in the germline V gene. This CDR3 comprises 14 residues. CDR3 in amino acids: CASSSTGEFHEQYF. CDR3 DNA sequence: TGCGCCAGCAGCTCGACAGGGGAGTTCCACGAGCAGTACTTC.

The chain is built from TRBV4-1 and TRBJ2-5; 7 positions match TRBD1. V shed 0 bases, J shed 7 bases, and the junction held 11 bases outside the gene matches. The CDR3 extends over 16 amino acids. Germline assignment: CDR1 MGHRA and CDR2 YSYEKL. The CDR3 sequence is CASSQDWKGAGGTQYF. DNA for the CDR3: TGCGCCAGCAGCCAAGATTGGAAGGGGGCGGGCGGGACCCAGTACTTC.

J is TRBJ2-3 and V is TRBV29-1, with TRBD1 identical over 10 bases. The CDR3 sequence is 14 residues long. V shed 3 bases and J 6 bases; nucleotides not matched to a gene: 6. Germline values: CDR1 SQVTM, CDR2 ANQGSEA. The CDR3 sequence is CSVDPTGGGDTQYF. In nucleotides, the CDR3 is TGCAGCGTTGACCCGACAGGGGGCGGGGATACGCAGTATTTT.